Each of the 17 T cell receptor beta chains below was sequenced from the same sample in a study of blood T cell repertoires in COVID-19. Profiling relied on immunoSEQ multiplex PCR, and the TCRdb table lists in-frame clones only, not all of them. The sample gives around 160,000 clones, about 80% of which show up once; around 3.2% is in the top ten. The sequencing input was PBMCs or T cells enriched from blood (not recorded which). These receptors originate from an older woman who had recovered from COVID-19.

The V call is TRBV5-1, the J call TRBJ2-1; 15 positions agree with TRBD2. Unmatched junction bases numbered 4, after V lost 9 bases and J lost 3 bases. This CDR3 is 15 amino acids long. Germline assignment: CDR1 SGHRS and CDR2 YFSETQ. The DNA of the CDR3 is TGCGCCACCGGGACTAGCGGGGGGAACTACAATGAGCAGTTCTTC. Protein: CATGTSGGNYNEQFF.

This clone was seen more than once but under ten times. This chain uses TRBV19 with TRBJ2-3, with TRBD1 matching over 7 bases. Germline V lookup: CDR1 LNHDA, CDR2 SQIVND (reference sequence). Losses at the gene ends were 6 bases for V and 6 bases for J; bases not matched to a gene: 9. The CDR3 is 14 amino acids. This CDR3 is CASRLRGRGDTQYF. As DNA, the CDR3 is TGTGCCAGTAGGCTAAGGGGGCGCGGGGATACGCAGTATTTT.

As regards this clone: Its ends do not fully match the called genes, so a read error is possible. The CDR3 bases are TGCGCCAGCAGCCAAGCCCCAGCGGGGGCGAAAACCGGGGAGCTGTTTTTT. It specifies CASSQAPAGAKTGELFF. V usage is TRBV4-1 and J usage is TRBJ2-2; 8 bases map to TRBD2. CDR1 MGHRA and CDR2 YSYEKL come from the germline V gene. This CDR3 has 17 amino acids.

The CDR3 coding sequence is TGTGCCAGCAGTTACTCCCACCGGGGGGATGGCTACACCTTC. It specifies CASSYSHRGDGYTF. The V and J genes are TRBV6-5 and TRBJ1-2; D may be TRBD1 (5 bases). V lost 0 bases to trimming and J lost 6 bases, with 11 bases between them. The CDR3 extends over 14 amino acids. From germline, CDR1 is MNHEY and CDR2 SVGAGI.

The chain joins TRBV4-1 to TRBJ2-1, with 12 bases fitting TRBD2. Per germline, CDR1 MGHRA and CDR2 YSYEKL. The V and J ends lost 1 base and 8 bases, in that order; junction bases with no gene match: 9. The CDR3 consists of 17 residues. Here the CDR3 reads CASSQAIVLAGGHEQFF. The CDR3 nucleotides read TGCGCCAGCAGCCAAGCTATCGTTCTAGCGGGGGGGCATGAGCAGTTCTTC.

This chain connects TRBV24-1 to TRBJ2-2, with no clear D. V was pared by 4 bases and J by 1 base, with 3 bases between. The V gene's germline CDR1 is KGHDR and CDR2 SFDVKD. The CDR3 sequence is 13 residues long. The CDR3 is CATSDRNTGELFF. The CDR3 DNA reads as TGTGCCACCAGTGACCGGAACACCGGGGAGCTGTTTTTT.

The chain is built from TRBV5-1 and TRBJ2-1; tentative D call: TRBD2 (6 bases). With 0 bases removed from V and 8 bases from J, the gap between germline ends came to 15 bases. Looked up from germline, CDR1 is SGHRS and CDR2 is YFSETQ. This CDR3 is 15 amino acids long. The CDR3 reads CASSLDAGQNDEQFF. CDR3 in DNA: TGCGCCAGCAGCTTGGATGCGGGGCAAAACGATGAGCAGTTCTTC.

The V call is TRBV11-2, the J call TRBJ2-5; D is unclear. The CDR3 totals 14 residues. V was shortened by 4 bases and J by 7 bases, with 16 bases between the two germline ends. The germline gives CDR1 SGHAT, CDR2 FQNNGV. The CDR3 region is CASSYYSKTGTQYF. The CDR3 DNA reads TGTGCCAGCAGCTATTACTCGAAAACTGGGACCCAGTACTTC.

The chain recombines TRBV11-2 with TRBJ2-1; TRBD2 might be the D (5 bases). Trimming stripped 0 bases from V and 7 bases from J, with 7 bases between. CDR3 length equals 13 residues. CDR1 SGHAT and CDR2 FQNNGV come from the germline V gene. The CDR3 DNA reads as TGTGCCAGCAGCTTAGATCCGGGGAATGAGCAGTTCTTC. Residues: CASSLDPGNEQFF.

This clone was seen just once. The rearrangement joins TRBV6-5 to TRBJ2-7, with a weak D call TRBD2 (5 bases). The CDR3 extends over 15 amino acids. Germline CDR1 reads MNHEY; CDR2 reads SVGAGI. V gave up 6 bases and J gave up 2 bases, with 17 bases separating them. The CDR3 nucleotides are TGTGCCAGCAGCCTGGGCCCCCAGACTACCTACGAGCAGTACTTC. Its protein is CASSLGPQTTYEQYF.

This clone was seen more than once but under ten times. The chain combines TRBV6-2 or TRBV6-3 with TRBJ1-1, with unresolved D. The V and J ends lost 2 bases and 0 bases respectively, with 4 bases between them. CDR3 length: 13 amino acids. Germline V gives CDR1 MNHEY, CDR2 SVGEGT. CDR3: CASSYILNTEAFF. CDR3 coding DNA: TGTGCCAGCAGTTACATATTGAACACTGAAGCTTTCTTT.

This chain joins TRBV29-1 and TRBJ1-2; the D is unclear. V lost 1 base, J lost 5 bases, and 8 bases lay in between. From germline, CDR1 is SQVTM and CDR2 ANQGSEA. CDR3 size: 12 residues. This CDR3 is CSVEGGPYGYTF. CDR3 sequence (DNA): TGCAGCGTTGAAGGCGGGCCATATGGCTACACCTTC.

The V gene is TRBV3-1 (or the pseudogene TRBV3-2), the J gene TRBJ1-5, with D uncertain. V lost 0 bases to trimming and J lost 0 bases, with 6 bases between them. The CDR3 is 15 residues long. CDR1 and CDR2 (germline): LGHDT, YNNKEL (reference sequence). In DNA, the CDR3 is TGTGCCAGCAGCCAAGACGCGATTAGCAATCAGCCCCAGCATTTT. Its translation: CASSQDAISNQPQHF.

The DNA of the CDR3 is TGTGCCAGCAGCGCTACAGGGTACCTCTATGGCTACACCTTC. Translating gives CASSATGYLYGYTF. The rearrangement uses TRBV3-1 (or the pseudogene TRBV3-2) and TRBJ1-2; D is perhaps TRBD1 (6 bases). CDR3 length equals 14 residues. CDR1 is LGHDT, CDR2 YNNKEL, per germline (reference sequence). With 5 bases removed from V and 4 bases from J, the gap between germline ends came to 14 bases.

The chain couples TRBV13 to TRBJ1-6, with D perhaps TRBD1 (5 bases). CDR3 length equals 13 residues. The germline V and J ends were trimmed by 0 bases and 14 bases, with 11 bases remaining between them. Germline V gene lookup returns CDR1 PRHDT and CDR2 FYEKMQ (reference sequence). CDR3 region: CASSLGDSGTLHF. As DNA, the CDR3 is TGTGCCAGCAGCTTAGGCGACAGTGGAACCCTCCACTTT. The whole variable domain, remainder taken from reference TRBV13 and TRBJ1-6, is AAGVIQSPRHLIKEKRETATLKCYPIPRHDTVYWYQQGPGQDPQFLISFYEKMQSDKGSIPDRFSAQQFSDYHSELNMSSLELGDSALYFCASSLGDSGTLHFGNGTRLTVT.

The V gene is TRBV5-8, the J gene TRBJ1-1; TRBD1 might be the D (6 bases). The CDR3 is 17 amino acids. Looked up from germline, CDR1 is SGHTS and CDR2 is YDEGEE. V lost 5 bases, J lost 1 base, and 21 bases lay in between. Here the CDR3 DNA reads TGTGCCAGCAGTCGCCTCGGCTATCAGGGGAAGAACACTGAAGCTTTCTTT. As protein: CASSRLGYQGKNTEAFF.

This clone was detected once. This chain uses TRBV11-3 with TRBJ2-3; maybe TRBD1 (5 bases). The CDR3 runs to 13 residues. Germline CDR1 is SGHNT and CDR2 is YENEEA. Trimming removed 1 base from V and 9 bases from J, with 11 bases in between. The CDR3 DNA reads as TGTGCCAGCAGCTTAGTAACAGGAGCAACGCAGTATTTT. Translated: CASSLVTGATQYF.